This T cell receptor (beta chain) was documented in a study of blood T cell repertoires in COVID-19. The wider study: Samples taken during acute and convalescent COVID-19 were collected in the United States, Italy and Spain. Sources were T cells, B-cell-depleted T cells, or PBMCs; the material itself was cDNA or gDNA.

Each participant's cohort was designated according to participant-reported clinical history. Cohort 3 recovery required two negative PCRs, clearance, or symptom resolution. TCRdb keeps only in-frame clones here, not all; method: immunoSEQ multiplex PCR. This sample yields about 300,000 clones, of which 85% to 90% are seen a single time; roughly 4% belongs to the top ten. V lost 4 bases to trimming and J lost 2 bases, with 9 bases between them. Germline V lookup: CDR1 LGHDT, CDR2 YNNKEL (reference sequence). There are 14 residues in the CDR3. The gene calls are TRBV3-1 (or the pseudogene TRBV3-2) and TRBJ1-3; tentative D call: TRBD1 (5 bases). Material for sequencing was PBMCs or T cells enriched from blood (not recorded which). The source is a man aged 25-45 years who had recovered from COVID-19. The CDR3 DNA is TGTGCCAGCAGCCGCCCGGGGGCTGGAAACACCATATATTTT. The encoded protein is CASSRPGAGNTIYF.